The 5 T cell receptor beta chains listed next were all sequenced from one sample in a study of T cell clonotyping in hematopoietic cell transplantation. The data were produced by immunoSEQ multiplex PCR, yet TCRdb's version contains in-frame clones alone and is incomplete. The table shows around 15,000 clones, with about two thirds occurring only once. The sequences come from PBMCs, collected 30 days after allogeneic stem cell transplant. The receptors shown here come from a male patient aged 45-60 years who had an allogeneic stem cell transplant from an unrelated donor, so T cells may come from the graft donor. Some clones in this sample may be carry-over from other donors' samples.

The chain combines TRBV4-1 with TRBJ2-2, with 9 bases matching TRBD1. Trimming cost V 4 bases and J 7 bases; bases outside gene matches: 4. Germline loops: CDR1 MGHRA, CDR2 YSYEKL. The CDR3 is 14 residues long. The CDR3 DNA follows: TGCGCCAGCAGCCGGACAGGGGTTGGCGGGGAGCTGTTTTTT. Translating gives CASSRTGVGGELFF.

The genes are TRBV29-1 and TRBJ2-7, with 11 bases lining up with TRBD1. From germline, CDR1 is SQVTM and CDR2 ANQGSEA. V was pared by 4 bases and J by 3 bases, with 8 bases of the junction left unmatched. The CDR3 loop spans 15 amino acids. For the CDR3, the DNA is TGCAGCGTTGCCGGCGGGACAGGGGGTGGCTACGAGCAGTACTTC. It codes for CSVAGGTGGGYEQYF.

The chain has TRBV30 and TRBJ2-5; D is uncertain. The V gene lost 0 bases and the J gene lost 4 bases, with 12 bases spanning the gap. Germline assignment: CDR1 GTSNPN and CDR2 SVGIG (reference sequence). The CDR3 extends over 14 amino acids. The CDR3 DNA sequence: TGTGCCTGGAGTGTTACCTCTAGAGGAGAGACCCAGTACTTC. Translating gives CAWSVTSRGETQYF. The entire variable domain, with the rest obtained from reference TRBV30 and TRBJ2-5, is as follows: SQTIHQWPATLVQPVGSPLSLECTVEGTSNPNLYWYRQAAGRGLQLLFYSVGIGQISSEVPQNLSASRPQDRQFILSSKKLLLSDSGFYLCAWSVTSRGETQYFGPGTRLLVL.

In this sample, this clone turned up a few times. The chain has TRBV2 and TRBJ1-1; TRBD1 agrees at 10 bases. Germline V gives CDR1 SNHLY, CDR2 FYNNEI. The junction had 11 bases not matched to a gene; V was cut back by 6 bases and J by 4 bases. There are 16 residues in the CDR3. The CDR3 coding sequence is TGTGCCAGCAGCGTCCCGGGACAGGGGTATTCCACTGAAGCTTTCTTT. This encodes CASSVPGQGYSTEAFF.

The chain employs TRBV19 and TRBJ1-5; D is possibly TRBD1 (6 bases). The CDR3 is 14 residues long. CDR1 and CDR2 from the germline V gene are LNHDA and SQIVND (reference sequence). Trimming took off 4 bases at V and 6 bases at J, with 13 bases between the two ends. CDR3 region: CASSRGGGGQPQHF. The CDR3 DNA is TGTGCCAGTAGTAGGGGGGGAGGGGGTCAGCCCCAGCATTTT.